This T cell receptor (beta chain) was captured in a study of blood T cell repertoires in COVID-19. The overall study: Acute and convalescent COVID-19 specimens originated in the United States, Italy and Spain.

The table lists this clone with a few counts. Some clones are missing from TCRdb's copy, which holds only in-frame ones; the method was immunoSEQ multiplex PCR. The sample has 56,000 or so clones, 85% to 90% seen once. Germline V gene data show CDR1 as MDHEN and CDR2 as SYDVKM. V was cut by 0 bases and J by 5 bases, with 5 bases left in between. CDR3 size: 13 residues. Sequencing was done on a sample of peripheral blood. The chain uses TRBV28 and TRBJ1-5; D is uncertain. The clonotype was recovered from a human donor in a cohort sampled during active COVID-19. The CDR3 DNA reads TGTGCCAGCAGTTTATGGAGGTATCAGCCCCAGCATTTT. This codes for CASSLWRYQPQHF. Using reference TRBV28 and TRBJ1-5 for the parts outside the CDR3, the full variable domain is DVKVTQSSRYLVKRTGEKVFLECVQDMDHENMFWYRQDPGLGLRLIYFSYDVKMKEKGDIPEGYSVSREKKERFSLILESASTNQTSMYLCASSLWRYQPQHFGDGTRLSIL.